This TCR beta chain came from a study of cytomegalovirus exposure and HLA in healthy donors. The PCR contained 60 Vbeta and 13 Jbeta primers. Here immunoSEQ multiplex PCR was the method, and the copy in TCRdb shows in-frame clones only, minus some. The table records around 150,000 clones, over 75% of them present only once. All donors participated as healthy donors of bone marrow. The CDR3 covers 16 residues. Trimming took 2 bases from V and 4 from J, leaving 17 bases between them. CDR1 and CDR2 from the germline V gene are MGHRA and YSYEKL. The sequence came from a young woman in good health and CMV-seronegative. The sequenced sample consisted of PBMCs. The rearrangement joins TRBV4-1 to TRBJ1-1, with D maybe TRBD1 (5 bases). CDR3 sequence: CASSQTSGAQGTEAFF. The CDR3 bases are TGCGCCAGCAGCCAAACCAGCGGGGCCCAGGGCACTGAAGCTTTCTTT.